A single sample gave rise to the 6 T cell receptor beta chains below, sequenced in a study of a mutant IDH1 vaccine in newly diagnosed glioma. Sequenced by immunoSEQ multiplex PCR; TCRdb stores in-frame clones only, minus some. The sample has 90,000 to 100,000 clones, roughly 90% seen once; the top ten hold 0.77%. Their specific antigens are unknown. Regarding time point: week 47, end of study. Vaccine doses each comprised 300 ug of mutant IDH1 20-mer peptide, with topical imiquimod. Sequences were derived from PBMCs, sampled from a glioma patient whose treatment included an IDH1 peptide vaccine. These receptors were collected from a woman aged 50 to 60 with glioma.

This chain uses TRBV2 with TRBJ1-6; no reliable D call. The CDR3 is 12 residues long. V was pared by 5 bases and J by 9 bases, with 8 bases between. Looked up from germline, CDR1 is SNHLY and CDR2 is FYNNEI. The CDR3: CASSRHPSPLHF. CDR3 nucleotide sequence: TGTGCCAGCAGTAGACATCCTTCACCCCTCCACTTT.

The genes are TRBV27 and TRBJ2-3; 10 bases line up with TRBD2. Germline CDR1 and CDR2: MNHEY and SMNVEV (reference sequence). Trimming cost V 4 bases and J 4 bases; bases outside gene matches: 8. The CDR3 is 16 residues long. The CDR3 sequence is CASSSYLAGAADTQYF. In DNA form, the CDR3 reads TGTGCCAGCAGTTCCTACCTAGCGGGAGCTGCAGATACGCAGTATTTT.

The J gene is TRBJ2-1, the V gene TRBV7-3; tentative D call: TRBD2 (6 bases). From germline, CDR1 is SGHTA and CDR2 FQGTGA. Between the trimmed V and J ends, which lost 2 bases and 1 base, there was a span of 9 bases. The CDR3 is made up of 15 amino acids. CDR3 amino acids: CASSLSAGSYNEQFF. The CDR3, as DNA: TGTGCCAGCAGCTTATCCGCGGGATCCTACAATGAGCAGTTCTTC.

V usage is TRBV5-1 and J usage is TRBJ2-7, with D hard to call. Trimming cost V 4 bases and J 5 bases, with 7 bases left between them. The CDR3 runs 11 residues. Germline CDR1 and CDR2: SGHRS and YFSETQ. DNA of the CDR3: TGCGCCAGCAGCCCGGGCCACGAGCAGTACTTC. This encodes CASSPGHEQYF.

The genes are TRBV29-1 and TRBJ2-1; weak D call: TRBD2 (5 bases). This CDR3 is 12 amino acids long. Looked up from germline, CDR1 is SQVTM and CDR2 is ANQGSEA. Trimming shortened V by 7 bases and J by 6 bases, and 13 bases separated the two germline ends. The CDR3 is CSASPGFNEQFF. DNA for the CDR3: TGCAGCGCTAGTCCGGGGTTCAATGAGCAGTTCTTC.

The V and J genes are TRBV10-2 and TRBJ2-7; D unclear. This CDR3 contains 13 residues. Germline lookup yields CDR1 WSHSY and CDR2 SAAADI. Deletions cut 4 bases from V and 5 bases from J, with 12 bases between. The CDR3 loop is CASSVSPRDEQYF. DNA of the CDR3: TGCGCCAGCAGTGTTTCCCCCCGGGACGAGCAGTACTTC.